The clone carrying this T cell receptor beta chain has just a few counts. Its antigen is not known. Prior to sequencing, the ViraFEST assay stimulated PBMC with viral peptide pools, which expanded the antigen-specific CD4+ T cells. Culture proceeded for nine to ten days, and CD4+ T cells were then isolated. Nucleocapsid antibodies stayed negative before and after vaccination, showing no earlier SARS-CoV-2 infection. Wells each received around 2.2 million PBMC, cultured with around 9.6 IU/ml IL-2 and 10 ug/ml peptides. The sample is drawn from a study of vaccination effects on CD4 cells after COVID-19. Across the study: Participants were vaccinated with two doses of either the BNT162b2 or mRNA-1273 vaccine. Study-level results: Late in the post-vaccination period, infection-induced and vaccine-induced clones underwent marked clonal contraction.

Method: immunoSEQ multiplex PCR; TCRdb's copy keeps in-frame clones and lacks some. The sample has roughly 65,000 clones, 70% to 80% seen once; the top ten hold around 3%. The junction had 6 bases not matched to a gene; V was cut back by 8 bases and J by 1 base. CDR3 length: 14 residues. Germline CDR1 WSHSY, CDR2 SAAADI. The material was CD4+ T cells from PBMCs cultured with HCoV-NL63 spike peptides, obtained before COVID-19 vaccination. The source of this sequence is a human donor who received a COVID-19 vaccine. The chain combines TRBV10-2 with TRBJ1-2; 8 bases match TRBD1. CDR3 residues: CASQDRERNYGYTF. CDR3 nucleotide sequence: TGCGCCAGCCAGGACAGGGAGCGTAACTATGGCTACACCTTC.